Below are 30 T cell receptor beta chains sequenced from a single sample in a study of blood T cell repertoires in COVID-19. The table came from immunoSEQ multiplex PCR; TCRdb's copy has only in-frame clones and leaves some out. This sample yields approximately 140,000 clones, of which 84% are seen a single time; 3% to 4.5% belongs to the top ten. Sequencing was done on a sample of PBMCs or T cells enriched from blood (not recorded which). The origin of the receptors is a man aged 50 to 59 in a cohort exposed to, infected with or recovered from COVID-19 (not recorded which).

This clone has more than one count but fewer than ten. The V and J genes are TRBV6-5 and TRBJ1-1, with TRBD1 as a possible D gene (5 bases). V was clipped by 4 bases and J by 5 bases, with 14 bases between them. Germline CDR1 and CDR2: MNHEY and SVGAGI. This CDR3 is built from 14 residues. Here the CDR3 DNA reads TGTGCCAGCAGTTTCGATCAGGGTAGGACTGAAGCTTTCTTT. Protein sequence: CASSFDQGRTEAFF.

The chain combines TRBV7-7 with TRBJ2-1, with 8 bases matching TRBD1. Germline V gives CDR1 SSHAT, CDR2 FNYEAQ (reference sequence). Losses at the gene ends were 1 base for V and 5 bases for J; bases not matched to a gene: 4. This CDR3 is built from 15 residues. CDR3 nucleotide sequence: TGTGCCAGCAGCTTAGGACAGGGGACCGACAATGAGCAGTTCTTC. Amino acids: CASSLGQGTDNEQFF.

This chain connects TRBV3-1 (or the pseudogene TRBV3-2) to TRBJ1-1, with TRBD1 matching 7 bases. The CDR3 extends over 13 amino acids. V lost 2 bases to trimming and J lost 8 bases; unmatched junction nucleotides: 5. The germline V gene encodes CDR1 LGHDT and CDR2 YNNKEL (reference sequence). The CDR3 loop reads CASSQLQGREAFF. CDR3 bases: TGTGCCAGCAGCCAACTACAGGGGAGAGAAGCTTTCTTT.

This clone was counted between two and nine times. The CDR3 DNA reads as TGTGCCAGCAGCCCCCGTGTGGGGGGTAGCTCCTACAATGAGCAGTTCTTC. Protein product: CASSPRVGGSSYNEQFF. The rearrangement joins TRBV4-2 to TRBJ2-1, with D possibly being TRBD2 (6 bases). V was trimmed by 4 bases and J by 0 bases, leaving 16 bases between them. The CDR3 spans 17 residues. CDR1 is LGHNA, CDR2 YNFKEQ, per germline.

Only one count was recorded for this clone. This chain connects TRBV7-3 to TRBJ2-5, with 11 bases matching TRBD2. After removal of 5 bases from V and 5 bases from J, the junction contained 7 bases not matched to a gene. CDR1 and CDR2 from the germline V gene are SGHTA and FQGTGA. The CDR3 is 15 residues long. CDR3 residues: CASSEVAGGPETQYF. The CDR3 nucleotides read TGTGCCAGCAGCGAGGTAGCGGGAGGGCCGGAGACCCAGTACTTC.

The genes are TRBV24-1 and TRBJ2-2; 9 positions agree with TRBD1. The germline gives CDR1 KGHDR, CDR2 SFDVKD. The CDR3 loop spans 16 amino acids. The V gene end was trimmed by 0 bases and the J gene end by 3 bases; junction bases not matched to a gene: 1. The CDR3: CATSDLRTGDTGELFF. DNA of the CDR3: TGTGCCACCAGTGATTTGAGGACAGGGGACACCGGGGAGCTGTTTTTT.

The chain combines TRBV12-3 or TRBV12-4 with TRBJ2-1; perhaps TRBD2 as D (6 bases). Trimming took off 3 bases at V and 7 bases at J, with 7 bases between the two ends. The CDR3 extends over 12 amino acids. CDR3 bases: TGTGCCAGCAGTTTCGGACTAAATGAGCAGTTCTTC. Translating gives CASSFGLNEQFF.

The chain is built from TRBV7-2 and TRBJ1-2, with 7 bases identical to TRBD1. CDR3 length: 15 residues. Trimming at V came to 1 base and at J to 8 bases, leaving 10 bases not matched to a gene. The germline CDR1 and CDR2 sequences are SGHTA and FQGNSA. CDR3 sequence: CASSLGGRGTFGYTF. For the CDR3, the DNA is TGTGCCAGCAGCTTAGGCGGCAGGGGGACCTTCGGCTACACCTTC.

The chain uses TRBV5-6 and TRBJ2-7; D not certain. Germline V gene sequence: CDR1 SGHDT, CDR2 YYEEEE. This CDR3 spans 14 amino acids. V was shortened by 7 bases and J by 6 bases, with 20 bases between the two germline ends. CDR3 DNA sequence: TGTGCCAGCTCCCTCCCCCACGTCCCGGGCGAGCAGTACTTC. It encodes CASSLPHVPGEQYF.

The chain is built from TRBV18 and TRBJ1-2; D gene ambiguous. The germline gives CDR1 KGHSH, CDR2 LQKENI. The CDR3 has 14 amino acids. The V gene lost 2 bases and the J gene lost 1 base, with 8 bases spanning the gap. This CDR3 reads CASSPAGDNYGYTF. The CDR3 DNA sequence: TGTGCCAGCTCACCAGCAGGCGATAACTATGGCTACACCTTC.

The V gene is TRBV28, the J gene TRBJ2-1, with a weak D call TRBD1 (8 bases). This CDR3 region has 15 residues. Germline V gene data show CDR1 as MDHEN and CDR2 as SYDVKM. V shed 4 bases and J shed 8 bases, with 18 bases lying between them. The CDR3 DNA sequence: TGTGCCAGCAGTTCCGGACAGGGAGGGAGGGATGAGCAGTTCTTC. Its protein product is CASSSGQGGRDEQFF.

The rearrangement joins TRBV25-1 to TRBJ2-1, with a weak D call TRBD1 (6 bases). This CDR3 contains 14 residues. The V and J ends lost 3 bases and 10 bases respectively, with 16 bases between them. Looked up from germline, CDR1 is MGHDK and CDR2 is SYGVNS. The CDR3 loop is CASSDPRGWEEQFF. In nucleotides, the CDR3 is TGTGCCAGCAGTGATCCGAGGGGGTGGGAGGAGCAGTTCTTC.

In its sample, this clone was seen once. V usage is TRBV6-5 and J usage is TRBJ1-2; 9 nucleotides agree with TRBD1. Germline V gene data show CDR1 as MNHEY and CDR2 as SVGAGI. The trim removed 4 bases at V and 7 bases at J, leaving 7 bases unmatched. This CDR3 is 14 amino acids long. The CDR3 protein is CASSFRDREFGYTF. The CDR3 nucleotides read TGTGCCAGCAGTTTCCGGGACAGGGAATTTGGCTACACCTTC.

The J gene is TRBJ2-7, the V gene TRBV6-5; 11 nucleotides match TRBD1. Germline trimming cut 6 bases from V and 2 bases from J; bases unmatched to any gene: 6. CDR1 is MNHEY and CDR2 is SVGAGI in the germline V gene. The CDR3 loop spans 15 amino acids. The CDR3 sequence: CASRPGQGVTYEQYF. The CDR3 DNA reads TGTGCCAGCAGACCGGGACAGGGGGTTACCTACGAGCAGTACTTC.

For the CDR3, the DNA is TGTGCCAGCAGCTTAGACCCCGGACTATTTCAAGAGACCCAGTACTTC. Amino acid sequence: CASSLDPGLFQETQYF. The gene calls are TRBV11-2 and TRBJ2-5; maybe TRBD2 (6 bases). Germline values: CDR1 SGHAT, CDR2 FQNNGV. This CDR3 comprises 16 residues. V was clipped by 0 bases and J by 2 bases, with 13 bases between them.

A single count supports this clone. The V call is TRBV5-4, the J call TRBJ2-1, with D perhaps TRBD2 (5 bases). Per the germline V gene, CDR1 is SGHNT and CDR2 is YYREEE (reference sequence). This CDR3 region has 13 residues. V was pared by 9 bases and J by 1 base, with 11 bases between. CDR3 bases: TGTGCCACCTCCGGGGTTTCCTACAATGAGCAGTTCTTC. Translating it yields CATSGVSYNEQFF.

The genes are TRBV2 and TRBJ1-4, with D perhaps TRBD1 (5 bases). The germline V and J ends were trimmed by 7 bases and 5 bases, with 14 bases remaining between them. CDR1 SNHLY and CDR2 FYNNEI come from the germline V gene. This CDR3 contains 14 residues. The CDR3 region is CASKRPGVNEKLFF. The CDR3 nucleotides read TGTGCCAGCAAGAGACCGGGGGTGAATGAAAAACTGTTTTTT.

A few counts support this clone. The CDR3 sequence: CASSQDRGGTKNIQYF. The CDR3 bases are TGTGCCAGCAGCCAAGATCGAGGCGGAACCAAAAACATTCAGTACTTC. This chain joins TRBV14 and TRBJ2-4, with no clear D. CDR3 length equals 16 residues. V lost 0 bases and J lost 2, with 11 bases in between. CDR1 is SGHDN and CDR2 is FVKESK in the germline V gene.

The rearrangement joins TRBV5-1 to TRBJ2-3, with TRBD2 identical over 15 bases. This CDR3 spans 16 amino acids. The germline gives CDR1 SGHRS, CDR2 YFSETQ. J lost 6 bases, V lost 2 bases, and 4 bases had no gene match. CDR3 nucleotides: TGCGCCAGCAGCTTACGGACTAGCGGGAGGGAGGATACGCAGTATTTT. Amino acids: CASSLRTSGREDTQYF.

V usage is TRBV18 and J usage is TRBJ1-1; no reliable D call. The CDR3 has 12 residues. CDR1 KGHSH and CDR2 LQKENI come from the germline V gene. V was clipped by 5 bases and J by 2 bases, with 6 bases between them. The CDR3 DNA sequence: TGTGCCAGCTCAAACAGCAACACTGAAGCTTTCTTT. This encodes CASSNSNTEAFF.

The genes are TRBV7-6 and TRBJ2-3, with a tentative D call TRBD2 (5 bases). Trimming cost V 5 bases and J 6 bases, with 18 bases left between them. The CDR3 sequence is 15 residues long. Germline-derived CDR1 and CDR2 are SGHVS and FNYEAQ. The CDR3 loop is CASSRGYGRGDTQYF. Here the CDR3 DNA reads TGTGCCAGCAGCCGGGGATATGGGAGAGGGGATACGCAGTATTTT. Using reference TRBV7-6 and TRBJ2-3 for the parts outside the CDR3, the full variable domain is GAGVSQSPRYKVTKRGQDVALRCDPISGHVSLYWYRQALGQGPEFLTYFNYEAQQDKSGLPNDRFSAERPEGSISTLTIQRTEQRDSAMYRCASSRGYGRGDTQYFGPGTRLTVL.

V is TRBV10-3 and J is TRBJ1-1, with 8 bases lining up with TRBD1. This CDR3 region has 14 residues. Per germline, CDR1 ENHRY and CDR2 SYGVKD. V trimming: 10 bases; J trimming: 1 base; junction bases outside the gene matches: 8. The CDR3 loop reads CATRGGQANTEAFF. CDR3 coding DNA: TGTGCCACCCGAGGGGGACAGGCGAACACTGAAGCTTTCTTT.

The chain combines TRBV6-6 with TRBJ1-5; D is possibly TRBD1 (5 bases). Trimming shortened V by 7 bases and J by 4 bases, and 17 bases separated the two germline ends. Germline CDR1 and CDR2: MNHNY and SVGAGI (reference sequence). CDR3 length: 15 amino acids. CDR3 DNA sequence: TGTGCCAGCACCTACGGGTTGGGGGGGAATCAGCCCCAGCATTTT. Its translation is CASTYGLGGNQPQHF.

J is TRBJ2-1 and V is TRBV7-2, with D unclear. The CDR3 spans 13 residues. The germline V gene has CDR1 SGHTA and CDR2 FQGNSA. V shed 1 base and J shed 5 bases, with 6 bases lying between them. The CDR3 DNA reads TGTGCCAGCAGCTTAGACACCCACAATGAGCAGTTCTTC. Its translation is CASSLDTHNEQFF. Using reference TRBV7-2 and TRBJ2-1 for the parts outside the CDR3, the full variable domain is GAGVSQSPSNKVTEKGKDVELRCDPISGHTALYWYRQSLGQGLEFLIYFQGNSAPDKSGLPSDRFSAERTGGSVSTLTIQRTQQEDSAVYLCASSLDTHNEQFFGPGTRLTVL.

The CDR3 nucleotides read TGTGCCAGCAGCCTAGACAGGGGCCAGGACGAGCAGTACTTC. Amino acids: CASSLDRGQDEQYF. The V gene is TRBV4-2, the J gene TRBJ2-7; 8 nucleotides agree with TRBD1. V was clipped by 4 bases and J by 5 bases; unmatched bases: 7. Germline values: CDR1 LGHNA, CDR2 YNFKEQ. The CDR3 totals 14 residues.

The rearrangement links TRBV28 to TRBJ2-7; TRBD1 agrees at 10 bases. The junction had 5 bases not matched to a gene; V was cut back by 3 bases and J by 3 bases. Germline V gene lookup returns CDR1 MDHEN and CDR2 SYDVKM. CDR3 length equals 15 residues. This CDR3 reads CASSFLGTGDYEQYF. CDR3 nucleotide sequence: TGTGCCAGCAGTTTCCTAGGGACAGGGGACTACGAGCAGTACTTC. Full variable domain (rest looked up from reference TRBV28 and TRBJ2-7): DVKVTQSSRYLVKRTGEKVFLECVQDMDHENMFWYRQDPGLGLRLIYFSYDVKMKEKGDIPEGYSVSREKKERFSLILESASTNQTSMYLCASSFLGTGDYEQYFGPGTRLTVT.

The chain employs TRBV24-1 and TRBJ2-3; 8 positions agree with TRBD2. CDR1 KGHDR and CDR2 SFDVKD come from the germline V gene. V lost 6 bases and J lost 3; bases outside the gene matches: 4. The CDR3 is 14 amino acids. CDR3 region: CATSLSGNTDTQYF. Here the CDR3 DNA reads TGTGCCACCAGTCTTAGCGGGAATACAGATACGCAGTATTTT.

The V call is TRBV11-2, the J call TRBJ1-2; D is perhaps TRBD1 (5 bases). The CDR3 is made up of 14 amino acids. The germline CDR1 and CDR2 sequences are SGHAT and FQNNGV. The V end was cut by 7 bases, the J end by 7 bases, with 19 bases between. CDR3 protein: CASTPGSFPGGYTF. The CDR3 DNA is TGTGCCAGCACCCCAGGGTCTTTCCCGGGTGGCTACACCTTC. Variable domain in full (rest from reference TRBV11-2 and TRBJ1-2): EAGVAQSPRYKIIEKRQSVAFWCNPISGHATLYWYQQILGQGPKLLIQFQNNGVVDDSQLPKDRFSAERLKGVDSTLKIQPAKLEDSAVYLCASTPGSFPGGYTFGSGTRLTVV.

The chain carries TRBV30 and TRBJ2-3; D is undetermined. The V end was cut by 4 bases, the J end by 2 bases, with 13 bases between. CDR3 size: 14 residues. CDR1 GTSNPN and CDR2 SVGIG come from the germline V gene (reference sequence). The CDR3 bases are TGTGCCTGGATGCGCGGAGCGCCCACAGATACGCAGTATTTT. Translating it yields CAWMRGAPTDTQYF.

The chain joins TRBV7-8 to TRBJ1-1, with a tentative D call TRBD1 (6 bases). The germline V gene has CDR1 SGHVS and CDR2 FQNEAQ. This CDR3 is built from 16 residues. Between the trimmed V and J ends, which lost 1 base and 3 bases, there was a span of 15 bases. CDR3 loop: CASSLGGGYLDTEAFF. The CDR3 DNA follows: TGTGCCAGCAGCTTAGGGGGGGGCTATTTGGACACTGAAGCTTTCTTT.